Shown below are 2 T cell receptor beta chains from a single sample sequenced in a study of T cell responses to AZD1222 COVID-19 vaccine. Generated by immunoSEQ multiplex PCR, the TCRdb table keeps only in-frame clones and is missing some. This repertoire shows about 97,000 clones, around nine tenths found once; its top ten account for approximately 7.5%. Sequences were derived from peripheral blood, sampled on day 0 of AZD1222 vaccination. The source is an adult in good health.

V usage is TRBV18 and J usage is TRBJ2-5, with D maybe TRBD1 (5 bases). V was cut by 0 bases and J by 7 bases, with 15 bases left in between. The CDR3 runs to 15 residues. Per the germline V gene, CDR1 is KGHSH and CDR2 is LQKENI. The CDR3 spells CASSPPLTDARTQYF. DNA for the CDR3: TGTGCCAGCTCACCACCTCTGACAGATGCCCGGACCCAGTACTTC.

The V call is TRBV18, the J call TRBJ1-2; D is possibly TRBD1 (5 bases). Trimming took off 2 bases at V and 5 bases at J, with 15 bases between the two ends. The germline V gene encodes CDR1 KGHSH and CDR2 LQKENI. The CDR3 covers 15 residues. The CDR3 coding sequence is TGTGCCAGCTCACCAGACCTCGGGGGGGAATATGGCTACACCTTC. Protein: CASSPDLGGEYGYTF.